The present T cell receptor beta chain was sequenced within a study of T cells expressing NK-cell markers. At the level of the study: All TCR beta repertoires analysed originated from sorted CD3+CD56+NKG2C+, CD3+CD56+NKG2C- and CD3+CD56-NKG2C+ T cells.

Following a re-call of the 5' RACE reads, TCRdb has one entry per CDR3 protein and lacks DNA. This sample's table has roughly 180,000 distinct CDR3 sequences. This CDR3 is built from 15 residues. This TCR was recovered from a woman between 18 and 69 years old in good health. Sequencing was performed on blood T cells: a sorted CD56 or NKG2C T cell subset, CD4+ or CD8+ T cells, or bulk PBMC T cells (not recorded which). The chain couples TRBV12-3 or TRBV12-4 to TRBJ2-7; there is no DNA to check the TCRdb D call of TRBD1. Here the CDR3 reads CASSSPREGWRGQYF.